This entry concerns a single TCR beta chain. These data belong to a study of technical replicates of blood from a few donors. The assay was immunoSEQ multiplex PCR, and TCRdb's table has in-frame clones only and misses some. The table lists nearly 80,000 clones, 85% to 95% of them singletons. Specimen: T cells isolated from PBMCs. The receptor's source is a human donor in good health.

The CDR3 DNA reads as TGTGCCTGGAGTGTCTATCGTGGTGGCGAGCAGTACTTC. It translates to CAWSVYRGGEQYF. The rearrangement links TRBV30 to TRBJ2-7, with unresolved D. V lost 0 bases to trimming and J lost 6 bases, with 12 bases between them. The CDR3 runs 13 residues. From germline, CDR1 is GTSNPN and CDR2 SVGIG (reference sequence).